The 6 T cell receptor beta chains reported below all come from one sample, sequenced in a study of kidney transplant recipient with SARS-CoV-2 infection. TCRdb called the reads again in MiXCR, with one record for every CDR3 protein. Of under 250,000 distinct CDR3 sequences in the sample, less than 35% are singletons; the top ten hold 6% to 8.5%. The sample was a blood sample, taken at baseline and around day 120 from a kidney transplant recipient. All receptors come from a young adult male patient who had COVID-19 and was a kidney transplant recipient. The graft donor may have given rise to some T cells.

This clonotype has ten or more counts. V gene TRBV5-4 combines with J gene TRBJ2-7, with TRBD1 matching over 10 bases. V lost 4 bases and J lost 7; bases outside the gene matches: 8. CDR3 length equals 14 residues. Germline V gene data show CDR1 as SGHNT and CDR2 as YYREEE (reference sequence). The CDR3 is CASSVGQGVKEQYF. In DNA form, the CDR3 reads TGTGCCAGCAGCGTTGGACAGGGGGTGAAGGAGCAGTACTTC.

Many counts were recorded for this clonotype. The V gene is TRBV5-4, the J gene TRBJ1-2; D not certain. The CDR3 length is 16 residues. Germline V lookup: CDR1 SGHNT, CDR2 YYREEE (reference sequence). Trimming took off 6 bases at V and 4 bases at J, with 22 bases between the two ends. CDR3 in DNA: TGTGCCAGCACAACGATCGTACCAGGAAAGACCTATGGCTACACCTTC. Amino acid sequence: CASTTIVPGKTYGYTF.

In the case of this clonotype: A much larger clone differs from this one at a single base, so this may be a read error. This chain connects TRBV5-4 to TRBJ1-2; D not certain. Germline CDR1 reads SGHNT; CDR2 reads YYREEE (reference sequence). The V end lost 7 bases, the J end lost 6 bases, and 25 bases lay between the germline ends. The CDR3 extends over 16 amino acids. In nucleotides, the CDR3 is TGTGCCAGCGTGGTACTCGTACCAGGAAAGACCCATGGCTACACCTTC. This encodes CASVVLVPGKTHGYTF.

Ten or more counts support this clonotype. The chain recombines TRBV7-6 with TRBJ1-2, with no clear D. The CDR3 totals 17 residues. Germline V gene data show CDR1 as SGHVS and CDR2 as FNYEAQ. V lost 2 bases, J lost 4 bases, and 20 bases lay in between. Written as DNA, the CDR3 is TGTGCCAGCAGCTTAACGATTGAATCTCGAAAGACCTATGGCTACACCTTC. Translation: CASSLTIESRKTYGYTF.

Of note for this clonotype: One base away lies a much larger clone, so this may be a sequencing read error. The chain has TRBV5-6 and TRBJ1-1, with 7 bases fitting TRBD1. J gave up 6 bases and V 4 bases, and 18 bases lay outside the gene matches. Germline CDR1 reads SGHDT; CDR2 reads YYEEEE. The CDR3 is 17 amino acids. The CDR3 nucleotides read TGTGCCAGCAGCCCCTACCGGGACAGACTACACGAAGCTGAAGCTTTCTTT. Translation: CASSPYRDRLHEAEAFF. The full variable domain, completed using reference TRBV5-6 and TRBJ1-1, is DAGVTQSPTHLIKTRGQQVTLRCSPKSGHDTVSWYQQALGQGPQFIFQYYEEEERQRGNFPDRFSGHQFPNYSSELNVNALLLGDSALYLCASSPYRDRLHEAEAFFGQGTRLTVV.

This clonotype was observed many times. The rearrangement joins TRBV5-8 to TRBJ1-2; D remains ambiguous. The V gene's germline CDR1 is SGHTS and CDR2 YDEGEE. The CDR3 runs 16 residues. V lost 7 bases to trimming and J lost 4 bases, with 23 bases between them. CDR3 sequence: CASAQRHPRKTYGYTF. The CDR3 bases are TGTGCCAGCGCCCAACGTCATCCACGAAAGACCTATGGCTACACCTTC.